This T cell receptor beta chain was captured in a study of T-cell memory formation after mild COVID-19. Study conclusions and caveats: Contracting clones from day 15 to 85 had balanced CD4/CD8; later expanders favoured CD4+.

Sample barcodes and UMIs were carried by the TCR alpha and TCR beta cDNA libraries that 5'RACE generated with constant-segment primers. One entry per CDR3 protein results from TCRdb running MiXCR on the 5' RACE reads. The sample lists 450,000 to 700,000 distinct CDR3 sequences; approximately 19% were seen once. Details on this clonotype: The antigen is unknown.

What was sequenced was PBMCs or a T cell subset sorted from them (not recorded which). The TCR comes from an adult woman who had mild COVID-19 (a few samples of this study predate the infection). Cell type and time point are not known.

CDR3 in amino acids: CASSWGRWDTEAFF. The CDR3, as DNA: TGTGCCAGCAGTTGGGGAAGGTGGGACACTGAAGCTTTCTTT. The rearrangement links TRBV27 to TRBJ1-1; D unclear. The CDR3 has 14 residues. Germline V gives CDR1 MNHEY, CDR2 SMNVEV (reference sequence). Trimming cost V 4 bases and J 3 bases, with 12 bases left between them.